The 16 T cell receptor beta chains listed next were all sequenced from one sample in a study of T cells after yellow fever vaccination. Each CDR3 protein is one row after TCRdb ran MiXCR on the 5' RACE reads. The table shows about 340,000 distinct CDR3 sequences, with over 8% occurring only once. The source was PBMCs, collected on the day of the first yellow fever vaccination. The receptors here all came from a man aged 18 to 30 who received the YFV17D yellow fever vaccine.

CDR3 protein: CASSLSDRVYEQYF. CDR3 nucleotides: TGTGCCAGCAGTTTATCCGACAGGGTCTACGAGCAGTACTTC. V and J are TRBV27 and TRBJ2-7; 7 bases fit TRBD1. The CDR3 extends over 14 amino acids. The J segment lost 3 bases and the V segment lost 0 bases, leaving 2 bases of the junction unmatched. The germline gives CDR1 MNHEY, CDR2 SMNVEV (reference sequence).

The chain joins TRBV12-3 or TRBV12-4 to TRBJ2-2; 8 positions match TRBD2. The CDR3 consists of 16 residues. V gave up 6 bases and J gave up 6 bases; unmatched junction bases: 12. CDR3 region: CASSLPPGLGAGELFF. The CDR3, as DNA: TGTGCCAGCAGCCTCCCCCCGGGACTAGGGGCCGGGGAGCTGTTTTTT.

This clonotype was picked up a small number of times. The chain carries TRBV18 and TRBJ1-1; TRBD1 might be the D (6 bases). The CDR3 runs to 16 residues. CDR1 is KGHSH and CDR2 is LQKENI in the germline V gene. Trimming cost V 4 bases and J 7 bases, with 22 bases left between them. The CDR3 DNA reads TGTGCCAGCTCACTTCGCACAGGGAAGGAGGCGGATGAAGCTTTCTTT. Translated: CASSLRTGKEADEAFF.

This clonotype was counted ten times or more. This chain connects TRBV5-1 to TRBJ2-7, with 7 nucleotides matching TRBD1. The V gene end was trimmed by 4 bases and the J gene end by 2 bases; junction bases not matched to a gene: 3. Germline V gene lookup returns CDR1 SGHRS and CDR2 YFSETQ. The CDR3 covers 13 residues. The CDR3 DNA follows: TGCGCCAGCAGCCCTGACAGGGCCTACGAGCAGTACTTC. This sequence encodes CASSPDRAYEQYF.

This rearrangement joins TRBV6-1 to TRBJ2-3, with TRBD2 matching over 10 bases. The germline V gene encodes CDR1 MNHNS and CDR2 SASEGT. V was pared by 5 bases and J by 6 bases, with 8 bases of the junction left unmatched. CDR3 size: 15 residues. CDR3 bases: TGTGCCAGCAGTACCCCTAGCGGGGGAGGGGATACGCAGTATTTT. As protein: CASSTPSGGGDTQYF.

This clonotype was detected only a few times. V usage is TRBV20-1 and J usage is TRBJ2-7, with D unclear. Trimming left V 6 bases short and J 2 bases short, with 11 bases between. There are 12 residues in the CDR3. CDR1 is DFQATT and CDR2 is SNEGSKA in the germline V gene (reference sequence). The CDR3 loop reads CSAEDNTYEQYF. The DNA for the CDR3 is TGCAGTGCCGAAGACAATACCTACGAGCAGTACTTC.

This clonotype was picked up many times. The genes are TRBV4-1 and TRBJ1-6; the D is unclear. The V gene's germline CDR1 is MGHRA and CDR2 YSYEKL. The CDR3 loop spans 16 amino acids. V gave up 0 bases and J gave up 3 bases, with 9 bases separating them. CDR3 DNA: TGCGCCAGCAGCCAAGATTCCAGTTTCTATAATTCACCCCTCCACTTT. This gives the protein CASSQDSSFYNSPLHF.

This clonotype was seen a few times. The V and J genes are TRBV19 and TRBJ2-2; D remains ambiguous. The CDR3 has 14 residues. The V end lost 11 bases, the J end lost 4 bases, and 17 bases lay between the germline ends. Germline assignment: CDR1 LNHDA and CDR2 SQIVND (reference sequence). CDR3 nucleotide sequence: TGTGCCGGCTCGACCTCTTGGGGCACCGGGGAGCTGTTTTTT. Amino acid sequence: CAGSTSWGTGELFF.

The CDR3 coding sequence is TGTGCCAGCTCGCTCTTACAGTCGTCCTACGAGCAGTACTTC. This translates into CASSLLQSSYEQYF. The V and J genes are TRBV18 and TRBJ2-7; D gene uncertain. V was clipped by 6 bases and J by 1 base, with 13 bases between them. The CDR3 length is 14 residues. Germline loops: CDR1 KGHSH, CDR2 LQKENI. The full variable domain, in which reference TRBV18 and TRBJ2-7 provide the parts outside the CDR3, is NAGVMQNPRHLVRRRGQEARLRCSPMKGHSHVYWYRQLPEEGLKFMVYLQKENIIDESGMPKERFSAEFPKEGPSILRIQQVVRGDSAAYFCASSLLQSSYEQYFGPGTRLTVT.

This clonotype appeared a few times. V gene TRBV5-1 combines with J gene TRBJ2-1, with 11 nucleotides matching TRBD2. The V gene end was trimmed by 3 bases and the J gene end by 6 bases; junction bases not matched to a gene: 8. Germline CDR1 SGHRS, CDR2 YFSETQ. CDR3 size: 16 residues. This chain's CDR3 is CASSSILAGEPNEQFF. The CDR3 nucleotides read TGCGCCAGCAGCTCGATACTAGCGGGGGAGCCCAATGAGCAGTTCTTC. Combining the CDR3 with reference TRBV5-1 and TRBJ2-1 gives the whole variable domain KAGVTQTPRYLIKTRGQQVTLSCSPISGHRSVSWYQQTPGQGLQFLFEYFSETQRNKGNFPGRFSGRQFSNSRSEMNVSTLELGDSALYLCASSSILAGEPNEQFFGPGTRLTVL.

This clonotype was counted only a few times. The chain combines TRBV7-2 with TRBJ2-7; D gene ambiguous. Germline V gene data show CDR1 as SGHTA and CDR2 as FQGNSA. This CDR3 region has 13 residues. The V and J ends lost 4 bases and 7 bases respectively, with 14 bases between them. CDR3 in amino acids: CASSSLVGSEQYV. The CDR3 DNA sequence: TGTGCCAGCAGCTCCCTGGTGGGTTCTGAGCAGTACGTC.

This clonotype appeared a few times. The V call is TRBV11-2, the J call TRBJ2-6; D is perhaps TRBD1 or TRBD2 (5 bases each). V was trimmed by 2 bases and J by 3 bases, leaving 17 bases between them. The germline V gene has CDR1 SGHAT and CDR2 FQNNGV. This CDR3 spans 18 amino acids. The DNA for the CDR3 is TGTGCCAGCAGCTTATATGGGGCCGTGGGGGTTGGGGCCAACGTCCTGACTTTC. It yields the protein CASSLYGAVGVGANVLTF.

In nucleotides, the CDR3 is TGTGCCAGCAGCTTGGGGCCCAGGGAAGATGGCTACACCTTC. Amino acids: CASSLGPREDGYTF. V usage is TRBV7-9 and J usage is TRBJ1-2; possibly TRBD1 for D (5 bases). V was clipped by 3 bases and J by 6 bases, with 14 bases between them. The CDR3 consists of 14 residues. Per the germline V gene, CDR1 is SEHNR and CDR2 is FQNEAQ (reference sequence).

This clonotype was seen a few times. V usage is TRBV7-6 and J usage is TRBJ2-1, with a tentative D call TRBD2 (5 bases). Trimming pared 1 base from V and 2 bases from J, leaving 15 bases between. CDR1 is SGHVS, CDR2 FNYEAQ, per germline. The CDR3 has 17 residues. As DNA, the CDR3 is TGTGCCAGCAGCTTAGGTGGGAGTGAGGAGACCTACAATGAGCAGTTCTTC. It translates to CASSLGGSEETYNEQFF.

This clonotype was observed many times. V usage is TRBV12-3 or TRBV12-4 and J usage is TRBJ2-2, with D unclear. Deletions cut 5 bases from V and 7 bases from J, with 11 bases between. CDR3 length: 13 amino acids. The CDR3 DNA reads TGTGCCAGCAGTCTGAGGAGCGACGGGGAGCTGTTTTTT. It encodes CASSLRSDGELFF.

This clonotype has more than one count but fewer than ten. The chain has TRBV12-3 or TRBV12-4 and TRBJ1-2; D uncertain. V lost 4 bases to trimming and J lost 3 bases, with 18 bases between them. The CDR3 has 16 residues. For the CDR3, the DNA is TGTGCCAGCAGTTCTAGAAGAAAGGGAGGTTACTATGGCTACACCTTC. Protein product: CASSSRRKGGYYGYTF.